What follows are 21 T cell receptor beta chains derived from one specimen sequenced in a study of T cell responses to AZD1222 COVID-19 vaccine. Using immunoSEQ multiplex PCR, the repertoire was profiled, and TCRdb retains in-frame clones only, with some absent. Among 100,000 to 150,000 clones listed, about 85% were seen once. The sequenced sample was peripheral blood, obtained on day 0 of AZD1222 vaccination. The receptors derive from an adult in good health.

The V and J genes are TRBV2 and TRBJ1-2, with TRBD1 as a possible D gene (5 bases). Germline V CDR1 and CDR2: SNHLY, FYNNEI. Trimming took 4 bases from V and 7 from J, leaving 10 bases between them. The length of the CDR3 is 12 residues. The CDR3 DNA reads TGTGCCAGCAGTGCATCGGACACTGGCTACACCTTC. This translates into CASSASDTGYTF.

V and J are TRBV7-9 and TRBJ2-2, with 11 positions matching TRBD2. Germline V CDR1 and CDR2: SEHNR, FQNEAQ (reference sequence). The V segment lost 7 bases and the J segment 4 bases; nucleotides outside the gene matches: 11. The CDR3 runs to 17 residues. DNA of the CDR3: TGTGCCAGCATCACTACGACTAGCGGGGTGGGCACCGGGGAGCTGTTTTTT. Its translation is CASITTTSGVGTGELFF.

This clone was seen a single time. The chain has TRBV5-4 and TRBJ1-4; no clear D gene. Between the trimmed V and J ends, which lost 0 bases and 6 bases, there was a span of 9 bases. Germline lookup yields CDR1 SGHNT and CDR2 YYREEE (reference sequence). The CDR3 extends over 14 amino acids. The CDR3 loop is CASSLEGNYEKLFF. CDR3 in DNA: TGTGCCAGCAGCTTGGAGGGTAACTATGAAAAACTGTTTTTT.

This clone was found a few times. The chain carries TRBV5-1 and TRBJ1-2, with 9 nucleotides matching TRBD1. CDR3 length: 21 amino acids. V trimming: 3 bases; J trimming: 0 bases; junction bases outside the gene matches: 21. Germline CDR1 is SGHRS and CDR2 is YFSETQ. CDR3 DNA: TGCGCCAGCAGCTCTCCTTCTAATTCTCCGGGACAGGGATTCCCTAACTATGGCTACACCTTC. This sequence encodes CASSSPSNSPGQGFPNYGYTF.

The chain employs TRBV12-5 and TRBJ1-1; a possible D gene is TRBD1 (5 bases). The CDR3 consists of 14 residues. Deletions cut 2 bases from V and 8 bases from J, with 15 bases between. Germline values: CDR1 LGHNT, CDR2 FRNRAP. The CDR3 spells CASGLSGRGKEAFF. The DNA for the CDR3 is TGTGCTAGTGGTTTGTCCGGGCGGGGGAAGGAAGCTTTCTTT.

This clone is a singleton in its sample. The chain joins TRBV19 to TRBJ1-2; possible D gene TRBD1, 5 bases. Germline V gene data show CDR1 as LNHDA and CDR2 as SQIVND (reference sequence). V gave up 4 bases and J gave up 6 bases, with 18 bases separating them. The CDR3 sequence is 15 residues long. This CDR3 is CASSTRPDRGDGYTF. Here the CDR3 DNA reads TGTGCCAGTAGTACACGCCCCGACAGAGGGGATGGCTACACCTTC.

A single count supports this clone. The chain couples TRBV5-8 to TRBJ2-3; D unresolved. The CDR3 has 13 residues. Germline values: CDR1 SGHTS, CDR2 YDEGEE. The ends were cut back, 2 bases at V and 2 bases at J, with 6 bases in the middle. CDR3 sequence reads: CASSFDATDTQYF. CDR3 bases: TGTGCCAGCAGCTTTGATGCCACAGATACGCAGTATTTT.

This clone came up once. V and J are TRBV7-9 and TRBJ2-7; D might be TRBD1 (6 bases). The CDR3 loop spans 16 amino acids. Between the trimmed V and J ends, which lost 3 bases and 7 bases, there was a span of 22 bases. The V gene's germline CDR1 is SEHNR and CDR2 FQNEAQ (reference sequence). For the CDR3, the DNA is TGTGCCAGCAGCTTCGCGCCCCCCGGACAGCCGGGGGAGCAGTACTTC. Amino acids: CASSFAPPGQPGEQYF.

The chain has TRBV28 and TRBJ1-2; D unresolved. Looked up from germline, CDR1 is MDHEN and CDR2 is SYDVKM. CDR3 length: 11 amino acids. V shed 7 bases and J shed 4 bases, with 7 bases lying between them. CDR3 DNA: TGTGCCAGCAAGGCAGGCTATGGCTACACCTTC. It codes for CASKAGYGYTF.

The genes are TRBV9 and TRBJ2-3; D unresolved. Germline lookup yields CDR1 SGDLS and CDR2 YYNGEE. The germline V and J ends were trimmed by 0 bases and 2 bases, with 10 bases remaining between them. The CDR3 runs to 15 residues. The CDR3 DNA follows: TGTGCCAGCAGCGTAGTCGGCTGGTACACAGATACGCAGTATTTT. Translating it yields CASSVVGWYTDTQYF.

The genes are TRBV28 and TRBJ1-2, with D maybe TRBD1 (6 bases). Per germline, CDR1 MDHEN and CDR2 SYDVKM. CDR3 length: 13 residues. V lost 5 bases and J lost 7, with 14 bases in between. This CDR3 reads CASSPGGPSGYTF. CDR3 nucleotide sequence: TGTGCCAGCAGTCCCGGGGGGCCCTCTGGCTACACCTTC.

The J gene is TRBJ2-3, the V gene TRBV5-1; maybe TRBD2 (5 bases). Germline-derived CDR1 and CDR2 are SGHRS and YFSETQ. CDR3 size: 13 residues. V gave up 5 bases and J gave up 0 bases, with 7 bases separating them. The CDR3 DNA is TGCGCCAGCAGTAGGACTAGCACAGATACGCAGTATTTT. It is translated as CASSRTSTDTQYF.

This clone is a singleton in its sample. The CDR3 is CAIKGTLGSGANVLTF. DNA of the CDR3: TGTGCCATCAAGGGGACCTTGGGGTCTGGGGCCAACGTCCTGACTTTC. This chain connects TRBV10-3 to TRBJ2-6, with D possibly called TRBD1 or TRBD2 (5 bases each). V lost 7 bases and J lost 1, with 14 bases in between. There are 16 residues in the CDR3. CDR1 is ENHRY and CDR2 is SYGVKD in the germline V gene.

The rearrangement uses TRBV5-6 and TRBJ1-6; perhaps TRBD1 as D (6 bases). Trimming shortened V by 1 base and J by 7 bases, and 18 bases separated the two germline ends. This CDR3 spans 17 amino acids. Germline V gene data show CDR1 as SGHDT and CDR2 as YYEEEE. The CDR3 reads CASSLLVGGDKNSPLHF. CDR3 in DNA: TGTGCCAGCAGCTTGTTGGTAGGAGGGGACAAAAATTCACCCCTCCACTTT.

The J gene is TRBJ1-2, the V gene TRBV3-1 (or the pseudogene TRBV3-2); D remains unclear. This CDR3 has 17 amino acids. Per germline, CDR1 LGHDT and CDR2 YNNKEL (reference sequence). Trimming took 0 bases from V and 4 from J, leaving 18 bases between them. The CDR3 spells CASSQEPAPRRIYGYTF. The CDR3, as DNA: TGTGCCAGCAGCCAAGAGCCGGCCCCAAGACGGATCTATGGCTACACCTTC.

J is TRBJ2-5 and V is TRBV7-9; 9 nucleotides match TRBD1. This CDR3 is built from 14 residues. The V and J ends lost 5 bases and 4 bases, in that order; junction bases with no gene match: 5. Germline V lookup: CDR1 SEHNR, CDR2 FQNEAQ (reference sequence). CDR3 loop: CASSVKQGAETQYF. DNA of the CDR3: TGTGCCAGCAGCGTTAAACAGGGGGCAGAGACCCAGTACTTC.

The chain joins TRBV6-5 to TRBJ2-5; D might be TRBD2 (7 bases). Trimming pared 2 bases from V and 10 bases from J, leaving 17 bases between. Per germline, CDR1 MNHEY and CDR2 SVGAGI. This CDR3 has 14 residues. The CDR3 protein is CASSYTGGQVNQYF. For the CDR3, the DNA is TGTGCCAGCAGTTACACGGGGGGCCAGGTTAACCAGTACTTC.

This chain connects TRBV18 to TRBJ2-2; a weak D match, TRBD1 (5 bases). The CDR3 has 15 residues. The germline V and J ends were trimmed by 3 bases and 5 bases, with 13 bases remaining between them. Germline lookup yields CDR1 KGHSH and CDR2 LQKENI. The CDR3 DNA reads TGTGCCAGCTCACCTCCCGGCAGGGCTACCGGGGAGCTGTTTTTT. Protein product: CASSPPGRATGELFF.

The chain combines TRBV14 with TRBJ1-1; D not certain. Germline-derived CDR1 and CDR2 are SGHDN and FVKESK. The CDR3 consists of 23 residues. Trimming took 2 bases from V and 2 from J, leaving 36 bases between them. CDR3 DNA sequence: TGTGCCAGCAGCCAAATCACCTTTGCCGGGTCGATCAAAAATCCAACCCTCAACACTGAAGCTTTCTTT. Its translation: CASSQITFAGSIKNPTLNTEAFF.

V and J are TRBV6-2 or TRBV6-3 and TRBJ2-3; D is ambiguous. In germline, CDR1 is MNHEY, CDR2 SVGEGT. The V and J ends lost 5 bases and 4 bases respectively, with 7 bases between them. The CDR3 runs 12 residues. The CDR3 nucleotides read TGTGCCAGCAGTCCCGCCGCAGATACGCAGTATTTT. Amino acids: CASSPAADTQYF.

The chain combines TRBV28 with TRBJ2-7; no clear D. CDR3 length: 13 residues. In germline, CDR1 is MDHEN, CDR2 SYDVKM. V was pared by 6 bases and J by 6 bases, with 15 bases between. In DNA form, the CDR3 reads TGTGCCAGCAGCCCCCAGAGAAAGTTCGAGCAGTACTTC. Its translation is CASSPQRKFEQYF.